The next 20 T cell receptor beta chains were all read from a single sample in a study of immune cell composition in non-small cell lung cancer. Normal lung was sampled as far from the tumour as possible, at least 3 cm. Sequenced by immunoSEQ multiplex PCR; TCRdb stores in-frame clones only, minus some. This table has around 2,500 clones, roughly four fifths appearing once. Sample: non-adjacent lung tissue. These receptors originate from a human donor with non-small cell lung cancer.

Only one count was recorded for this clone. The chain recombines TRBV5-4 with TRBJ2-3, with TRBD1 identical over 9 bases. Germline V gene data show CDR1 as SGHNT and CDR2 as YYREEE (reference sequence). With V trimmed by 4 bases and J by 1 base, 4 bases remained unmatched. The CDR3 runs to 15 residues. CDR3 DNA: TGTGCCAGCAGCACGGGACAGGGACGCACAGATACGCAGTATTTT. Translation gives CASSTGQGRTDTQYF.

The chain links TRBV11-2 to TRBJ2-5, with TRBD2 identical over 10 bases. Per germline, CDR1 SGHAT and CDR2 FQNNGV. J gave up 4 bases and V 1 base, and 6 bases lay outside the gene matches. The CDR3 is made up of 16 amino acids. This CDR3 is CASSLAALAGAETQYF. The DNA for the CDR3 is TGTGCCAGCAGCTTAGCTGCCCTAGCGGGAGCAGAGACCCAGTACTTC.

Regarding this clone: The same CDR3 also results from other DNA sequences found in this sample. The chain employs TRBV9 and TRBJ2-3; the D gene is possibly TRBD1 (5 bases). Trimming took off 0 bases at V and 0 bases at J, with 14 bases between the two ends. The CDR3 has 17 residues. CDR1 SGDLS and CDR2 YYNGEE come from the germline V gene. CDR3 coding DNA: TGTGCCAGCAGCGTAGAGGGGCAGGGCCTAAGCACAGATACGCAGTATTTT. This gives the protein CASSVEGQGLSTDTQYF. The whole variable domain, remainder taken from reference TRBV9 and TRBJ2-3, is DSGVTQTPKHLITATGQRVTLRCSPRSGDLSVYWYQQSLDQGLQFLIQYYNGEERAKGNILERFSAQQFPDLHSELNLSSLELGDSALYFCASSVEGQGLSTDTQYFGPGTRLTVL.

The V and J genes are TRBV2 and TRBJ2-2; the match to TRBD2 covers 13 bases. This CDR3 has 15 residues. Germline V gene sequence: CDR1 SNHLY, CDR2 FYNNEI. V dropped 4 bases and J dropped 6; count of bases not matched to a gene: 2. Here the CDR3 reads CASSGGLAGSGELFF. The CDR3 bases are TGTGCCAGCAGTGGGGGACTAGCGGGATCCGGGGAGCTGTTTTTT.

V gene TRBV5-4 combines with J gene TRBJ2-6; D call uncertain. V lost 0 bases, J lost 0 bases, and 7 bases lay in between. The CDR3 sequence is 16 residues long. CDR1 is SGHNT, CDR2 YYREEE, per germline (reference sequence). The DNA for the CDR3 is TGTGCCAGCAGCTTGGGGCAACCCTCTGGGGCCAACGTCCTGACTTTC. Translated, it gives CASSLGQPSGANVLTF.

This clone appeared a few times. The gene calls are TRBV6-6 and TRBJ2-5, with D perhaps matching TRBD2 (6 bases). The CDR3 sequence is 15 residues long. V lost 2 bases to trimming and J lost 5 bases, with 15 bases between them. Per germline, CDR1 MNHNY and CDR2 SVGAGI (reference sequence). CDR3 sequence (DNA): TGTGCCAGCAGTTACGACTCAGCGGAGGGGGAGACCCAGTACTTC. This sequence encodes CASSYDSAEGETQYF.

The sample holds one count of this clone. The chain recombines TRBV7-9 with TRBJ2-7; the D gene is possibly TRBD1 (5 bases). The V gene lost 1 base and the J gene lost 3 bases, with 7 bases spanning the gap. CDR1 and CDR2 (germline): SEHNR, FQNEAQ (reference sequence). The CDR3 has 13 amino acids. The CDR3 DNA reads TGTGCCAGCAGCTTAGGCAGGGACTACGAGCAGTACTTC. It codes for CASSLGRDYEQYF.

About this clone: The sample carries other DNA sequences with the same CDR3. This sequence joins TRBV29-1 and TRBJ2-7; 10 bases are shared with TRBD1. Unmatched junction bases numbered 4, after V lost 4 bases and J lost 1 base. This CDR3 spans 14 amino acids. The germline V gene has CDR1 SQVTM and CDR2 ANQGSEA. CDR3 sequence reads: CSVATGGSSYEQYF. The DNA for the CDR3 is TGCAGCGTTGCGACAGGGGGCAGTTCCTACGAGCAGTACTTC.

This clone was seen just once. The rearrangement links TRBV5-1 to TRBJ2-3, with 7 bases matching TRBD2. CDR3 length equals 17 residues. Germline-derived CDR1 and CDR2 are SGHRS and YFSETQ. V was clipped by 4 bases and J by 2 bases; unmatched bases: 13. The chain's CDR3 is CASSHRQAGASTDTQYF. CDR3 in DNA: TGCGCCAGCAGCCACCGCCAGGCGGGAGCTTCCACAGATACGCAGTATTTT.

This chain joins TRBV7-9 and TRBJ2-5, with 12 bases matching TRBD2. This CDR3 is built from 13 residues. From germline, CDR1 is SEHNR and CDR2 FQNEAQ (reference sequence). CDR3 coding DNA: TGTGCGTCGAGGACTAGCGGGATGGAGACCCAGTACTTC. Its protein is CASRTSGMETQYF. Full variable domain (rest looked up from reference TRBV7-9 and TRBJ2-5): DTGVSQNPRHKITKRGQNVTFRCDPISEHNRLYWYRQTLGQGPEFLTYFQNEAQLEKSRLLSDRFSAERPKGSFSTLEIQRTEQGDSAMYLCASRTSGMETQYFGPGTRLLVL.

The rearrangement uses TRBV9 and TRBJ1-3, with 7 bases aligning to TRBD1. Germline V gene data show CDR1 as SGDLS and CDR2 as YYNGEE. With V trimmed by 3 bases and J by 0 bases, 9 bases remained unmatched. This CDR3 has 17 amino acids. CDR3 residues: CASSASGQQSSGNTIYF. For the CDR3, the DNA is TGTGCCAGCAGCGCTTCGGGACAGCAAAGCTCTGGAAACACCATATATTTT.

This clone was counted only a few times. The sample has other DNA sequences that encode this CDR3 too. The V and J genes are TRBV6-6 and TRBJ1-1; no reliable D call. Trimming removed 6 bases at V and 3 bases at J, with 8 bases between. This CDR3 has 12 amino acids. CDR1 is MNHNY, CDR2 SVGAGI, per germline (reference sequence). CDR3 sequence (DNA): TGTGCCAGCAGCCCCCGCGACACTGAAGCTTTCTTT. Translation gives CASSPRDTEAFF.

In its sample, this clone was seen once. The V call is TRBV15, the J call TRBJ2-3, with TRBD1 identical over 8 bases. The V segment lost 4 bases and the J segment 3 bases; nucleotides outside the gene matches: 6. This CDR3 comprises 15 residues. In germline, CDR1 is LNHNV, CDR2 YYDKDF (reference sequence). CDR3 bases: TGTGCCACCAGCAAGGACAGGGTCATAACAGATACGCAGTATTTT. Encoded protein: CATSKDRVITDTQYF.

The chain employs TRBV7-9 and TRBJ2-2, with a possible D match to TRBD2 (6 bases). V dropped 4 bases and J dropped 2 bases, with 17 bases sitting between them. The CDR3 has 17 residues. Germline CDR1 reads SEHNR; CDR2 reads FQNEAQ (reference sequence). CDR3 sequence (DNA): TGTGCCAGCAGCTCATCACCGGGACTTCTAAACACCGGGGAGCTGTTTTTT. Its protein is CASSSSPGLLNTGELFF.

This chain links TRBV6-5 with TRBJ2-1; 12 bases agree with TRBD2. The length of the CDR3 is 15 residues. Germline V CDR1 and CDR2: MNHEY, SVGAGI. V shed 6 bases, J shed 7 bases, and the junction held 7 bases outside the gene matches. The CDR3 region has the DNA TGTGCCAGCAGCCATCTAGCGGGAGGGGGGAATGAGCAGTTCTTC. Residues: CASSHLAGGGNEQFF.

CDR3 bases: TGTGCCAGCAGCCTGGACACCGCCGCCTACGAGCAGTACTTC. This codes for CASSLDTAAYEQYF. The genes are TRBV7-2 and TRBJ2-7; perhaps TRBD1 as D (5 bases). CDR3 length equals 14 residues. Germline lookup yields CDR1 SGHTA and CDR2 FQGNSA. V gave up 5 bases and J gave up 2 bases, with 13 bases separating them.

The V call is TRBV7-9, the J call TRBJ2-5; D possibly corresponds to TRBD2 (6 bases). Germline-derived CDR1 and CDR2 are SEHNR and FQNEAQ (reference sequence). V was shortened by 3 bases and J by 4 bases, with 12 bases between the two germline ends. This CDR3 is 14 amino acids long. CDR3 in DNA: TGTGCCAGCAGCTTGTCGGGAGCAGTAGAGACCCAGTACTTC. Residues: CASSLSGAVETQYF. Full variable domain (remainder filled in from reference TRBV7-9 and TRBJ2-5): DTGVSQNPRHKITKRGQNVTFRCDPISEHNRLYWYRQTLGQGPEFLTYFQNEAQLEKSRLLSDRFSAERPKGSFSTLEIQRTEQGDSAMYLCASSLSGAVETQYFGPGTRLLVL.

This clone occurred a few times. The V gene is TRBV5-6, the J gene TRBJ2-4, with D tentatively TRBD2 (5 bases). Germline-derived CDR1 and CDR2 are SGHDT and YYEEEE. V lost 4 bases to trimming and J lost 9 bases, with 11 bases between them. The CDR3 runs to 12 residues. The CDR3 region has the DNA TGTGCCAGCAGCGCGGGTGAAGGCATTCAGTACTTC. It translates to CASSAGEGIQYF.

This clone was counted only a few times. V usage is TRBV25-1 and J usage is TRBJ2-5; 8 nucleotides align to TRBD2. This CDR3 spans 14 amino acids. The germline gives CDR1 MGHDK, CDR2 SYGVNS. Losses at the gene ends were 4 bases for V and 1 base for J; bases not matched to a gene: 2. In nucleotides, the CDR3 is TGTGCCAGCAGTGTTACTAGCGGCCAAGAGACCCAGTACTTC. This gives the protein CASSVTSGQETQYF.

This chain links TRBV5-1 with TRBJ2-1; 8 bases line up with TRBD1. The CDR3 sequence is 15 residues long. The V segment lost 4 bases and the J segment 4 bases; nucleotides outside the gene matches: 7. Germline assignment: CDR1 SGHRS and CDR2 YFSETQ. CDR3 amino acids: CASSPDRAAYNEQFF. CDR3 sequence (DNA): TGCGCCAGCAGCCCGGACAGGGCCGCTTACAATGAGCAGTTCTTC.